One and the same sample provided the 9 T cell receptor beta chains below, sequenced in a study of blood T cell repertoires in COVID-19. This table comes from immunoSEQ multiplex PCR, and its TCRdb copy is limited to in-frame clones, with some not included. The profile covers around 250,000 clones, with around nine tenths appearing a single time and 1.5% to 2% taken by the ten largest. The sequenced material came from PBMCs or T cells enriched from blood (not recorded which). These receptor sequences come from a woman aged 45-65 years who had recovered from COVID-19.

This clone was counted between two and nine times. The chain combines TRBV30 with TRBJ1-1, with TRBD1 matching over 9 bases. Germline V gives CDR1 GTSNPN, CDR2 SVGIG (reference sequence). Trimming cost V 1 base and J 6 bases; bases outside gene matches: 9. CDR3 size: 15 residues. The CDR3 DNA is TGTGCCTGGAGTGAACAGGGGGCTCGTAGAGCTGAAGCTTTCTTT. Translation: CAWSEQGARRAEAFF.

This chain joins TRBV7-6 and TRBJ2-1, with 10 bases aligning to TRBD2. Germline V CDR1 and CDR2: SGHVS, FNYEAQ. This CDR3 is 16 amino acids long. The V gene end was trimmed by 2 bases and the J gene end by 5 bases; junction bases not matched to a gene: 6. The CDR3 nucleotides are TGTGCCAGCAGCTTACGTGGGACTAGCGCTCACAATGAGCAGTTCTTC. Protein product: CASSLRGTSAHNEQFF.

The chain's CDR3 is CTSGSEVGGVGFNEQFF. CDR3 sequence (DNA): TGCACCTCAGGCTCAGAAGTCGGGGGAGTGGGGTTCAATGAGCAGTTCTTC. The gene calls are TRBV29-1 and TRBJ2-1; D perhaps matches TRBD2 (6 bases). The CDR3 covers 17 residues. Per the germline V gene, CDR1 is SQVTM and CDR2 is ANQGSEA.

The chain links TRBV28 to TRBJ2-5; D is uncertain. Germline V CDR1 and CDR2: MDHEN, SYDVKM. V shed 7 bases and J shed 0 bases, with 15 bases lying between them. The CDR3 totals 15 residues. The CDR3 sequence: CASTPRANYQETQYF. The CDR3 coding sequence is TGTGCCAGCACCCCCCGAGCCAACTACCAAGAGACCCAGTACTTC.

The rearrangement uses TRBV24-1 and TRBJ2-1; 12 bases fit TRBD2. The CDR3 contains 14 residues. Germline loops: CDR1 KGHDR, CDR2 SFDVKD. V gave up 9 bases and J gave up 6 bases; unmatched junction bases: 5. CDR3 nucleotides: TGTGCCACCTCTGGGACTAGCGGGCCCAATGAGCAGTTCTTC. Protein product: CATSGTSGPNEQFF.

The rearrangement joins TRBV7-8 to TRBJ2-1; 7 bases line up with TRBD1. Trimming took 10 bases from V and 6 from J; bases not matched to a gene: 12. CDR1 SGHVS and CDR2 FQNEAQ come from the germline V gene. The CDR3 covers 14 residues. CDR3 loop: CAIQDRVLFNEQFF. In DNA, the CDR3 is TGTGCCATCCAAGACAGGGTACTTTTCAATGAGCAGTTCTTC. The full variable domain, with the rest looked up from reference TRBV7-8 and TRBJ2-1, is GAGVSQSPRYKVAKRGQDVALRCDPISGHVSLFWYQQALGQGPEFLTYFQNEAQLDKSGLPSDRFFAERPEGSVSTLKIQRTQQEDSAVYLCAIQDRVLFNEQFFGPGTRLTVL.

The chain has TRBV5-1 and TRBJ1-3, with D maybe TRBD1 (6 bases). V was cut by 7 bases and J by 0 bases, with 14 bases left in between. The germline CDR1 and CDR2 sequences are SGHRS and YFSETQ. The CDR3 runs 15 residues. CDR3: CASGTGTPSGNTIYF. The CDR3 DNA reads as TGCGCCAGCGGAACAGGGACCCCCTCTGGAAACACCATATATTTT.

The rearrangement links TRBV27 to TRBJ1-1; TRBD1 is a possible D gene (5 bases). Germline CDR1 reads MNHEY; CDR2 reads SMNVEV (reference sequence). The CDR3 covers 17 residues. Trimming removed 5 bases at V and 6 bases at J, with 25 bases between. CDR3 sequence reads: CASSVLQGGRGGAEAFF. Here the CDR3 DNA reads TGTGCCAGCAGTGTTCTCCAGGGCGGTAGGGGAGGCGCTGAAGCTTTCTTT.

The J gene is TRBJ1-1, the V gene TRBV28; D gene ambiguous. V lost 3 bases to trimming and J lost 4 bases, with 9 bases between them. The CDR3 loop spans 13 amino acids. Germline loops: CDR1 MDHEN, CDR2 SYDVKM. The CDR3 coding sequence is TGTGCCAGCAGTTTTAGAGGCCTCACTGAAGCTTTCTTT. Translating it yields CASSFRGLTEAFF.